The source of this T cell receptor beta chain is a study of blood T cell repertoires in COVID-19 (dated by TCRdb to the early 2020s). Background for the entire study: Samples covering the acute and convalescent phases of COVID-19 were provided by collaborators in the United States, Italy and Spain. The prospective study material was composed of cDNA or gDNA derived from T cells, B-cell-depleted T cells, or PBMCs. Subjects who had been exposed to COVID-19, were actively infected with it, or had recovered from it provided the deeply sampled blood TCRbeta repertoires that made up the dataset. The repertoires were released in a freely available public database meant as a resource for research on the immune response to SARS-CoV-2. Samples came from the ongoing ImmuneRACE study (first 160 participants) plus 1,254 subjects from 6 global collaborators. A de-identified subject ID, COVID-19 status, age in years and sex were almost always included in the sample metadata. Where available, HLA class I and class II types were obtained from metadata supplied by the sample provider rather than from assay-based typing. Study-level results and caveats: The amount of clinical and demographic metadata varied by source and participant and was provided uncurated.

Concerning this clone: Its antigen specificity is not known. No base quality information exists; no much larger clone differs at one position.

Looking up the germline V gene yields CDR1 SGHTA and CDR2 FQGTGA. Taken from cysteine to phenylalanine, the CDR3 has 14 residues. Only the CDR3 part of the read is kept: 42 bases, read in frame from the first base. V loses 4 bases of germline sequence and J loses 2 bases, and the interval between the two ends is 9 bases. TCRbeta CDR3 regions were amplified from genomic DNA by means of the immunoSEQ Assay, a bias-controlled multiplex PCR. The authors processed their data as follows. Nucleated cell counts per sample were estimated from amplification of reference gene primers within the assay. To quantify the absolute abundance of each unique TCRbeta CDR3 rearrangement, sequence reads were collapsed and filtered. Productive Simpson clonality was computed per sample as the square root of Simpson's diversity index over productive rearrangements. In TCRdb, the immuneACCESS table is reduced to in-frame sequences with V and J assigned. These tables do not hold every clone; where another copy was compared, an unresolved V gene accounts for under half, and the others remain unexplained. From that table come the V and J calls and clone size; the DNA was used to work out D and trimming. This sample has about 39,000 clones in its table, and around 85% of those were observed once. The top ten clones comprise roughly 5.1% of the sample.

Each collaborating institution followed its own protocols to collect whole blood in K2EDTA tubes. For TCRbeta analysis, collaborators shipped samples in one of three forms: frozen whole blood, isolated PBMCs, or DNA extracted from either of those sample types. The sequencing input was peripheral blood. The chain couples TRBV7-3 to TRBJ2-1, and TRBD2 may be the D gene, going by 5 matching bases. The clonotype was recovered from a man in his forties with active COVID-19. The nucleotides are TGTGCCAGCAGCTACGCCGGGACCTACAATGAGCAGTTCTTC. Translated, it reads CASSYAGTYNEQFF.